Below are 20 T cell receptor beta chains sequenced from a single sample in a study of cytomegalovirus exposure and HLA in healthy donors. PCR was performed using 60 Vbeta and 13 Jbeta primers. Clones were read by immunoSEQ multiplex PCR, and TCRdb kept only the in-frame ones, dropping some. The sample has around 62,000 clones, roughly 80% seen once. Sequencing was performed on PBMCs. The receptors come from a woman aged 30 to 39 in good health and CMV-seronegative.

The rearrangement joins TRBV19 to TRBJ1-4, with 9 bases matching TRBD1. Germline CDR1 LNHDA, CDR2 SQIVND (reference sequence). The trim removed 8 bases at V and 8 bases at J, leaving 12 bases unmatched. The CDR3 loop spans 15 amino acids. The CDR3 DNA follows: TGTGCCAGTCGGACAGGGGCCCGCGAGACAGAAAAACTGTTTTTT. Protein sequence: CASRTGARETEKLFF.

This chain joins TRBV5-6 and TRBJ1-1, with D perhaps TRBD1 (5 bases). The CDR3 runs to 12 residues. Germline V gives CDR1 SGHDT, CDR2 YYEEEE. Trimming removed 0 bases from V and 5 bases from J, with 5 bases in between. DNA for the CDR3: TGTGCCAGCAGCTTGGAGGGGACTGAAGCTTTCTTT. Amino acid sequence: CASSLEGTEAFF.

This sequence joins TRBV6-5 and TRBJ1-1; 9 nucleotides align to TRBD1. The CDR3 has 14 residues. Germline CDR1 and CDR2: MNHEY and SVGAGI. Unmatched junction bases numbered 5, after V lost 2 bases and J lost 7 bases. The CDR3 coding sequence is TGTGCCAGCAGTTACGACAGACAGGGGGATGAAGCTTTCTTT. It encodes CASSYDRQGDEAFF.

The chain is built from TRBV28 and TRBJ1-1, with TRBD1 matching 7 bases. The CDR3 consists of 15 residues. Germline V gene sequence: CDR1 MDHEN, CDR2 SYDVKM. The V and J ends lost 6 bases and 1 base, in that order; junction bases with no gene match: 8. CDR3 nucleotide sequence: TGTGCCAGCAGCGAACTTCAGGGGGGGAACACTGAAGCTTTCTTT. This gives the protein CASSELQGGNTEAFF.

The chain uses TRBV6-1 and TRBJ2-7; a weak D match, TRBD2 (6 bases). The CDR3 length is 13 residues. CDR1 is MNHNS and CDR2 is SASEGT in the germline V gene. Trimming stripped 8 bases from V and 10 bases from J, with 21 bases between. The DNA for the CDR3 is TGTGCCAGCGAGGTACCCGGGGGTGAGATTCAGTACTTC. Translated, it gives CASEVPGGEIQYF.

The genes are TRBV7-9 and TRBJ2-7, with 7 bases aligning to TRBD2. The CDR3 runs 13 residues. Per the germline V gene, CDR1 is SEHNR and CDR2 is FQNEAQ (reference sequence). The ends lost 1 base at V and 7 bases at J; junction bases unmatched: 4. The DNA for the CDR3 is TGTGCCAGCAGCTTAGGGCAGGGACTAGAGCAGTACTTC. The encoded protein is CASSLGQGLEQYF.

With regard to this clone: A junction end diverges from the germline sequence, so it may reflect a read error. This chain links TRBV5-4 with TRBJ2-1; D is possibly TRBD1 (5 bases). The CDR3 covers 15 residues. CDR1 is SGHNT and CDR2 is YYREEE in the germline V gene (reference sequence). The CDR3: CASTLGRAGHNEQFF. Written as DNA, the CDR3 is TGTGCCAGCACCTTGGGAAGAGCAGGGCACAATGAGCAGTTCTTC.

The chain joins TRBV18 to TRBJ1-4, with D maybe TRBD1 (6 bases). Looked up from germline, CDR1 is KGHSH and CDR2 is LQKENI. This CDR3 has 14 residues. The V end lost 6 bases, the J end lost 8 bases, and 16 bases lay between the germline ends. For the CDR3, the DNA is TGTGCCAGCTCCTCCTTGGGGGCGGAAGAAAAACTGTTTTTT. Protein product: CASSSLGAEEKLFF.

V usage is TRBV2 and J usage is TRBJ1-5; 7 positions match TRBD1. Germline values: CDR1 SNHLY, CDR2 FYNNEI. The CDR3 totals 16 residues. With V trimmed by 4 bases and J by 1 base, 7 bases remained unmatched. CDR3 amino acids: CASSGGAGGSNQPQHF. The DNA of the CDR3 is TGTGCCAGCAGTGGAGGGGCAGGGGGAAGCAATCAGCCCCAGCATTTT.

This clone appeared a single time. The chain links TRBV7-2 to TRBJ1-6; 7 nucleotides match TRBD1. The CDR3 is 14 residues long. V lost 4 bases, J lost 7 bases, and 4 bases stayed unmatched. The germline V gene has CDR1 SGHTA and CDR2 FQGNSA. CDR3 sequence reads: CASSSTGRNSPLHF. The CDR3 nucleotides are TGTGCCAGCAGCTCGACAGGGCGAAATTCACCCCTCCACTTT. Drawing the rest from reference TRBV7-2 and TRBJ1-6, the complete variable domain is GAGVSQSPSNKVTEKGKDVELRCDPISGHTALYWYRQSLGQGLEFLIYFQGNSAPDKSGLPSDRFSAERTGGSVSTLTIQRTQQEDSAVYLCASSSTGRNSPLHFGNGTRLTVT.

This clone was found a few times. The CDR3 bases are TGTGCCAGCAGTTTCGTGGGAGGGATAGGCTACACCTTC. It translates to CASSFVGGIGYTF. The chain employs TRBV27 and TRBJ1-2; D ambiguous. The ends were cut back, 3 bases at V and 8 bases at J, with 13 bases in the middle. The CDR3 consists of 13 residues. Germline-derived CDR1 and CDR2 are MNHEY and SMNVEV (reference sequence).

V is TRBV5-1 and J is TRBJ2-6; D ambiguous. CDR1 and CDR2 from the germline V gene are SGHRS and YFSETQ. This CDR3 has 20 residues. Trimming cost V 0 bases and J 1 base, with 20 bases left between them. The CDR3 DNA sequence: TGCGCCAGCAGCTTGGTGACCAGTATAGGAGCCGGTTCTGGGGCCAACGTCCTGACTTTC. Translating gives CASSLVTSIGAGSGANVLTF.

The chain combines TRBV19 with TRBJ1-1; 10 nucleotides align to TRBD1. Looked up from germline, CDR1 is LNHDA and CDR2 is SQIVND (reference sequence). The V gene end was trimmed by 5 bases and the J gene end by 4 bases; junction bases not matched to a gene: 7. CDR3 length: 15 residues. CDR3 sequence: CASSSRDRGGTEAFF. The CDR3, as DNA: TGTGCCAGTAGTTCTCGGGACAGGGGAGGCACTGAAGCTTTCTTT.

The chain uses TRBV9 and TRBJ2-2; perhaps TRBD1 as D (6 bases). This CDR3 has 16 residues. Trimming stripped 0 bases from V and 5 bases from J, with 14 bases between. Germline V gives CDR1 SGDLS, CDR2 YYNGEE. CDR3 region: CASSVAGRGSTGELFF. The CDR3 coding sequence is TGTGCCAGCAGCGTAGCCGGCAGGGGCTCAACCGGGGAGCTGTTTTTT.

This chain joins TRBV5-6 and TRBJ2-4, with 10 positions matching TRBD1. Germline V gene data show CDR1 as SGHDT and CDR2 as YYEEEE. V lost 3 bases, J lost 8 bases, and 11 bases stayed unmatched. This CDR3 has 16 amino acids. The CDR3 protein is CASSSRTGGFLDIQYF. As DNA, the CDR3 is TGTGCCAGCAGCTCAAGGACAGGGGGGTTTCTAGACATTCAGTACTTC.

This rearrangement joins TRBV5-6 to TRBJ2-7, with 8 bases aligning to TRBD1. Germline V gene lookup returns CDR1 SGHDT and CDR2 YYEEEE. V was pared by 6 bases and J by 4 bases, with 6 bases of the junction left unmatched. The CDR3 length is 13 residues. CDR3 nucleotide sequence: TGTGCCAGCAATCCAGGGGGCCAGTACGAGCAGTACTTC. This encodes CASNPGGQYEQYF.

Worth noting for this clone: A junction end diverges from the germline sequence, so it may reflect a read error. The rearrangement joins TRBV11-2 to TRBJ2-5, with 7 bases that match TRBD2. This CDR3 is built from 13 residues. Germline V lookup: CDR1 SGHAT, CDR2 FQNNGV. This chain's CDR3 is CASSLGGEEAQYF. CDR3 bases: TGTGCCAGCAGCTTGGGAGGGGAAGAGGCCCAGTACTTC.

This clone has just one count. The chain couples TRBV5-4 to TRBJ1-6; no clear D. Germline V gives CDR1 SGHNT, CDR2 YYREEE (reference sequence). With 1 base removed from V and 6 bases from J, the gap between germline ends came to 8 bases. CDR3 length: 14 residues. CDR3 sequence (DNA): TGTGCCAGCAGCTTGCCAAGAGTTAATTCACCCCTCCACTTT. Residues: CASSLPRVNSPLHF.

J is TRBJ1-6 and V is TRBV28; 7 nucleotides line up with TRBD1. The CDR3 covers 16 residues. Germline V gene sequence: CDR1 MDHEN, CDR2 SYDVKM. The junction had 7 bases not matched to a gene; V was cut back by 3 bases and J by 5 bases. CDR3 protein: CASSFVGGAHNSPLHF. DNA of the CDR3: TGTGCCAGCAGTTTCGTAGGGGGCGCCCATAATTCACCCCTCCACTTT. The entire variable domain, with the rest obtained from reference TRBV28 and TRBJ1-6, is as follows: DVKVTQSSRYLVKRTGEKVFLECVQDMDHENMFWYRQDPGLGLRLIYFSYDVKMKEKGDIPEGYSVSREKKERFSLILESASTNQTSMYLCASSFVGGAHNSPLHFGNGTRLTVT.

This clone was seen just once. This chain links TRBV7-6 with TRBJ2-1, with D unclear. The CDR3 spans 14 residues. Germline V gives CDR1 SGHVS, CDR2 FNYEAQ. Between the trimmed V and J ends, which lost 4 bases and 6 bases, there was a span of 13 bases. The CDR3 coding sequence is TGTGCCAGCAGCTCCCTCGGTGGCGGCAATGAGCAGTTCTTC. Translation gives CASSSLGGGNEQFF.